This TCR beta chain was captured by sequencing in a study of blood T cells in healthy people across ages. V was clipped by 2 bases and J by 5 bases, with 12 bases between them. The CDR3 has 14 residues. Germline values: CDR1 MNHEY, CDR2 SVGEGT. A second PCR of about 7 to 11 cycles used a sample-barcoded 5' primer and a J-beta primer mix. TCRdb used MiXCR to reprocess the 5' RACE reads, holding one entry per CDR3 protein. The top ten hold approximately 17% of the sample, which has approximately 1,000,000 distinct CDR3 sequences, 45% seen once. Sample: blood. The TCR was taken from a woman aged 55-69 years in good health. This rearrangement joins TRBV6-2 or TRBV6-3 to TRBJ1-2; D is undetermined. As DNA, the CDR3 is TGTGCCAGCAGTTACCCGGCCATGCCTTATGGCTACACCTTC. It translates to CASSYPAMPYGYTF.